Below, one T cell receptor beta chain is given with its context. Its cognate antigen has yet to be identified. The sample holds no much larger clone one base away, and base qualities are not on file. Per the publication, the time point label means: about 28 days (+/-7) after the second vaccine dose. AZD1222 recipients whose second dose came at about 4 weeks and those whose second dose came at about 12 weeks were combined into one group, since spike-specific TCR depth and breadth did not differ between the two schedules. The vaccinee samples were drawn from two UK trials, COV001 and COV002, one of which was a single-blind randomized controlled phase 2/3 trial testing AZD1222 (ChAdOx1 nCoV-19) in healthy adults. For TCRbeta chain sequencing, PBMC samples from trial participants were taken at day 0 and at day 28 after the second dose. This sample stems from a study of T cell responses to AZD1222 COVID-19 vaccine (dated by TCRdb to the early 2020s). Describing the broader study: TCR sequencing covered 230 to 250 trial participants: 200 to 220 given two doses of AZD1222 and around 26 given two doses of MenACWY control vaccine. Enrollment into the trials was organized by age into subgroups of 18-55, 56-69 and 70-plus years, and those subgroups contained around 150, 28 and 57 TCR-sequenced participants, respectively. Points the paper makes about the study in general: CD4 TCRs associated with the vaccine covered the entire spike protein, and the dominant responses were in regions 160-218 and 743-854. After two AZD1222 doses, both the breadth and the depth of spike-specific TCRs were significantly higher than at day 0 and than in MenACWY recipients. The 56-69-year group was small, and its depth increase did not reach significance, likely because of low power. Participants were mostly white British and included more females than males, and it was suggested by the authors that clonal diversity may have been underestimated. Only five or six AZD1222 recipients were SARS-CoV-2 seropositive at baseline, limiting conclusions about previously exposed vaccinees. Nearly half of unique spike-specific TCRs reportedly recognized epitopes outside regions mutated in the B.1.351 and B.1.1.7 variants. Because no day 14 peak-response samples were available, repertoires were characterized only after the peak T cell response.

The germline V gene gives CDR1 as MNHEY and CDR2 as SVGEGT. The CDR3 spans 17 residues, from the cysteine through the phenylalanine. Here the CDR3 DNA is all that survives: 51 bases in frame from base 1. From V the trimming removes 2 bases and from J it removes 4 bases, while the gene matches leave 8 bases of the junction unaccounted for. The CDR3 regions of human TCRbeta chains were analyzed by immunosequencing. The authors processed their data as follows. Repertoire TCRs were matched against a reference library of SARS-CoV-2-specific TCRs generated with the MIRA antigen-specificity platform. Breadth was defined as the fraction of unique TCRs that were SARS-CoV-2-associated, and depth was defined as the fraction of total T cells that were SARS-CoV-2-associated. Using the MIRA data, each spike-specific TCR was mapped to the spike region that the TCR reacts to and placed in a CD4 or CD8 class. Log10-transformed breadth and depth values were compared by one-way ANOVA with Sidak's multiple comparisons tests. TCRdb carries this immuneACCESS record with in-frame sequences only. Its versions omit some clonotypes, under half of them owing to an unresolved V gene in the studies checked, with the rest unexplained. V and J calls and clone size are given by that table; D and trimming were obtained from the DNA. For this sample the table gives approximately 110,000 clones, of which 80% to 90% were detected only once. The top ten constitute 4.4% of the sample.

Specimen: peripheral blood, collected 28 days after the second AZD1222 dose. Rearrangement joined TRBV6-2 or TRBV6-3 to TRBJ2-3; TRBD2 agrees with 11 junctional bases. This TCR was sampled from an adult who received the AZD1222 COVID-19 vaccine. The DNA sequence is TGTGCCAGCAGTTACCACCCACTAGCGGGGGATGCAGATACGCAGTATTTT. This yields the protein CASSYHPLAGDADTQYF.